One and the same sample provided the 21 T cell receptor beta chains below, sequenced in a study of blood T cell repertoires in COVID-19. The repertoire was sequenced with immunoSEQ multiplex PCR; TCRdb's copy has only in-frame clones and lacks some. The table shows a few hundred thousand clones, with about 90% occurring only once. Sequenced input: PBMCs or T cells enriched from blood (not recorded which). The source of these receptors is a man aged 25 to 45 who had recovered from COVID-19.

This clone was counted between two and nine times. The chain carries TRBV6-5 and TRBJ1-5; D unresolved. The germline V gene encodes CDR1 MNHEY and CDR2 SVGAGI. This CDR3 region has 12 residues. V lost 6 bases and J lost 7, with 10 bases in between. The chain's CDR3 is CASSRDRQPQHF. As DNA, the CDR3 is TGTGCCAGCAGCCGGGATCGACAGCCCCAGCATTTT.

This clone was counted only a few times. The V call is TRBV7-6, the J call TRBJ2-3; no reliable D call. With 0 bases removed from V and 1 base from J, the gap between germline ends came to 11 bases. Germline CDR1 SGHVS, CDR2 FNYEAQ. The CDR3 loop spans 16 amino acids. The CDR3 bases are TGTGCCAGCAGCTTAGCCCCCCCTAACGGCACAGATACGCAGTATTTT. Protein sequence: CASSLAPPNGTDTQYF.

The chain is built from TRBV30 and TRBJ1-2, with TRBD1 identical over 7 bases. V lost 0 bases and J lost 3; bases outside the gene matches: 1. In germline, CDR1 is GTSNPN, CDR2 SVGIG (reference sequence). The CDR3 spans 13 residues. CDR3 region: CAWSVGQDYGYTF. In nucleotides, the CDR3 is TGTGCCTGGAGTGTAGGACAGGACTATGGCTACACCTTC.

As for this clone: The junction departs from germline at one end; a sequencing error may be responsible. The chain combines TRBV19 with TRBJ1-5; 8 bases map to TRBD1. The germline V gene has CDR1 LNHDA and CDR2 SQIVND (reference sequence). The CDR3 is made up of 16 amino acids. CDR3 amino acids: CASSLDPTGGNQPQHF. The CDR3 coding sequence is TGTGCCAGTAGTCTAGACCCGACAGGGGGCAATCAGCCCCAGCATTTT.

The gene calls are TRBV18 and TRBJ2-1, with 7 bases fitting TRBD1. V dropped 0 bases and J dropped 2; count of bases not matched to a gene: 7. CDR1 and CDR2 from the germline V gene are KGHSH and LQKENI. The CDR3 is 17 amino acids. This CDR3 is CASSPPGSGQPYNEQFF. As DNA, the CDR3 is TGTGCCAGCTCACCACCGGGGTCGGGACAGCCCTACAATGAGCAGTTCTTC.

The CDR3 DNA sequence: TGTGCCAGCAGCGGCCCGGACAGGGGCACACCCCTCCACTTT. This translates into CASSGPDRGTPLHF. J is TRBJ1-6 and V is TRBV5-4; 9 bases fit TRBD1. The germline gives CDR1 SGHNT, CDR2 YYREEE (reference sequence). The CDR3 loop spans 14 amino acids. V lost 4 bases to trimming and J lost 11 bases; unmatched junction nucleotides: 7.

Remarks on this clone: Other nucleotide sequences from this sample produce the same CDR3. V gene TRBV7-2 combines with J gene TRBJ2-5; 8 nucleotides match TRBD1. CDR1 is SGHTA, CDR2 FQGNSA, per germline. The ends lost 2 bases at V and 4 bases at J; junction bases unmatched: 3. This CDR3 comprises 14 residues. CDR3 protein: CASSLQGARETQYF. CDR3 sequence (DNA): TGTGCCAGCAGCTTACAGGGGGCGCGAGAGACCCAGTACTTC.

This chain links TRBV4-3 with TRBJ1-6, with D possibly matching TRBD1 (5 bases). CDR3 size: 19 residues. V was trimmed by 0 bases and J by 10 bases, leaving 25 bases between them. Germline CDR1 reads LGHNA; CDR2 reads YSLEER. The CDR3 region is CASSQDRKGWSGRVSPLHF. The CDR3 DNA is TGCGCCAGCAGCCAAGATCGCAAGGGGTGGTCGGGTCGAGTCTCACCCCTCCACTTT.

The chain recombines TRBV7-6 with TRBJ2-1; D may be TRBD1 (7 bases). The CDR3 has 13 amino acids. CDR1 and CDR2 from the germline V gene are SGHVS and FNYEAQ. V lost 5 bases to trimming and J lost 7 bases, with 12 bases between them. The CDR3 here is CASSISGGNEQFF. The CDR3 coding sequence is TGTGCCAGCAGCATCTCAGGGGGGAATGAGCAGTTCTTC.

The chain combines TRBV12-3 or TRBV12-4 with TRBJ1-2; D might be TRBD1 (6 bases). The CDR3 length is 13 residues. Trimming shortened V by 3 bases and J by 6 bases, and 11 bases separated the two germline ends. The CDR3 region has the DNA TGTGCCAGCAGTTTGGGGGCCAGGGATGGCTACACCTTC. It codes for CASSLGARDGYTF.

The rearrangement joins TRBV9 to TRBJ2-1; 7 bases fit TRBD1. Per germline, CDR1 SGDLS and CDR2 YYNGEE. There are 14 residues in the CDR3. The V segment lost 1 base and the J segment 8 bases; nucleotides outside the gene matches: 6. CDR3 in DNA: TGTGCCAGCAGCGTAAAAGGGACAGTCGATGAGCAGTTCTTC. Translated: CASSVKGTVDEQFF.

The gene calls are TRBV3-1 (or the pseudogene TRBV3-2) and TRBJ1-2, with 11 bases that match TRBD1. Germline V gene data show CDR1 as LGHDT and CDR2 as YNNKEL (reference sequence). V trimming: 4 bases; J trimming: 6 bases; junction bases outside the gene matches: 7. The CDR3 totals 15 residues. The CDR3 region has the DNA TGTGCCAGCAGCCCCCCCGGGACAGGGGGTAATGGCTACACCTTC. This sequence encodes CASSPPGTGGNGYTF.

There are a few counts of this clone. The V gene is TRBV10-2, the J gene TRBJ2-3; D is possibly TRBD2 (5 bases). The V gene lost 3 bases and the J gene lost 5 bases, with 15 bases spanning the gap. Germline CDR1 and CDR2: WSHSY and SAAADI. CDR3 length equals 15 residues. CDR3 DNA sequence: TGCGCCAGCAGTGACCCCGGAGGCGTTAGAGATACGCAGTATTTT. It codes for CASSDPGGVRDTQYF.

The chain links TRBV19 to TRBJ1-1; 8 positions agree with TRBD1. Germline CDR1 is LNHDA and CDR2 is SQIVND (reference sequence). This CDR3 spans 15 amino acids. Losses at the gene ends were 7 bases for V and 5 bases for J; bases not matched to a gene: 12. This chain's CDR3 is CASIPTAGGFTEAFF. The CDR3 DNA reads TGTGCCAGTATCCCGACGGCAGGGGGCTTTACTGAAGCTTTCTTT.

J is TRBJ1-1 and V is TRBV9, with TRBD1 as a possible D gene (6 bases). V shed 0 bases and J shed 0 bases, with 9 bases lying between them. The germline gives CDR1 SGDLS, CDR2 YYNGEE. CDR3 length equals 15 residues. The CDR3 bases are TGTGCCAGCAGCGTAGCCACAGGGATGAACACTGAAGCTTTCTTT. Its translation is CASSVATGMNTEAFF.

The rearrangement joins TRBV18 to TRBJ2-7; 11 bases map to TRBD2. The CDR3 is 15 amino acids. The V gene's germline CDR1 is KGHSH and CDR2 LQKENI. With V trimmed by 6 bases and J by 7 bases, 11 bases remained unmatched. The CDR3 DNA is TGTGCCAGCTCGGGGACTAGCGGACCGATGGGGGAGCAGTACTTC. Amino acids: CASSGTSGPMGEQYF.

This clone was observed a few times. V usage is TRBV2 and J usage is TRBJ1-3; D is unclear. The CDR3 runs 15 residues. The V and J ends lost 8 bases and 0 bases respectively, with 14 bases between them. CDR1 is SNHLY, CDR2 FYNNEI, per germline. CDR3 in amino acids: CASSYGSDSGNTIYF. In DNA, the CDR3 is TGTGCCAGCTCCTACGGGAGTGACTCTGGAAACACCATATATTTT.

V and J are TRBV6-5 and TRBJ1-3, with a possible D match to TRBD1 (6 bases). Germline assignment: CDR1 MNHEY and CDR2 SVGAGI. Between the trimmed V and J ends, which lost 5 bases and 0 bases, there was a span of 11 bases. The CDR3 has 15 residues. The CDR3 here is CASSLTGSSGNTIYF. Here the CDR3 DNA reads TGTGCCAGCAGTCTAACAGGGTCCTCTGGAAACACCATATATTTT.

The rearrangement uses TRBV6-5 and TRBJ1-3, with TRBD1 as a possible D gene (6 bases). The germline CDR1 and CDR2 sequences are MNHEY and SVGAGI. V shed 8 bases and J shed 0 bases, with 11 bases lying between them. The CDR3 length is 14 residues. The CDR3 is CASRQVGSGNTIYF. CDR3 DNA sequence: TGTGCCAGCCGACAGGTCGGCTCTGGAAACACCATATATTTT.

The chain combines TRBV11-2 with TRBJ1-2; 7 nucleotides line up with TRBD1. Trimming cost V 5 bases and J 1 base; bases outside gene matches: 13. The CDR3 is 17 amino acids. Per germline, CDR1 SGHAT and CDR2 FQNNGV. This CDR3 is CASSPDGTDLINYGYTF. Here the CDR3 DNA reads TGTGCCAGCAGCCCTGACGGGACAGATCTAATTAACTATGGCTACACCTTC. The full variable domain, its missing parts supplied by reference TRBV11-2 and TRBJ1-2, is EAGVAQSPRYKIIEKRQSVAFWCNPISGHATLYWYQQILGQGPKLLIQFQNNGVVDDSQLPKDRFSAERLKGVDSTLKIQPAKLEDSAVYLCASSPDGTDLINYGYTFGSGTRLTVV.

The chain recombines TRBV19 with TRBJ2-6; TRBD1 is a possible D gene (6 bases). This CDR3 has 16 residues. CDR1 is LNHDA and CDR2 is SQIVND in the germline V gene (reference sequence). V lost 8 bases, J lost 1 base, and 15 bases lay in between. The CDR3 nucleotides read TGTGCCAGTGGGTCGGCCGGGACATCTGGGGCCAACGTCCTGACTTTC. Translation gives CASGSAGTSGANVLTF. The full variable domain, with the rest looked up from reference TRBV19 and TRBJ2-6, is DGGITQSPKYLFRKEGQNVTLSCEQNLNHDAMYWYRQDPGQGLRLIYYSQIVNDFQKGDIAEGYSVSREKKESFPLTVTSAQKNPTAFYLCASGSAGTSGANVLTFGAGSRLTVL.